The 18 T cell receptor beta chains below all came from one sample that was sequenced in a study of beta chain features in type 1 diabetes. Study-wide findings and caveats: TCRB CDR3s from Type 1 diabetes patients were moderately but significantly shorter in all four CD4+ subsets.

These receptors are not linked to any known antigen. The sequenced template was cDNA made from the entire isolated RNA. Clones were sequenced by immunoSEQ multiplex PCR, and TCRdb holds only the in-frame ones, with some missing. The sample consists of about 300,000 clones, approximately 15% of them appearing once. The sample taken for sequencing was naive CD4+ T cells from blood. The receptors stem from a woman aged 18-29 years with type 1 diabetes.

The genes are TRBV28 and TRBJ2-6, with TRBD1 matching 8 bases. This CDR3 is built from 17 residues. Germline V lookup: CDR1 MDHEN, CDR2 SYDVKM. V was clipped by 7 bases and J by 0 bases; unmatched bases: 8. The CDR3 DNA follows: TGTGCCAGCACTCGGGACAGGTTCTTCTCTGGGGCCAACGTCCTGACTTTC. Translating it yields CASTRDRFFSGANVLTF.

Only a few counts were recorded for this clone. CDR3 region: CSVLNRGRAGDTQYF. CDR3 DNA: TGCAGCGTTTTGAACCGCGGGAGGGCTGGAGATACGCAGTATTTT. The rearrangement uses TRBV29-1 and TRBJ2-3; 9 positions agree with TRBD2. Per germline, CDR1 SQVTM and CDR2 ANQGSEA. The V and J ends lost 5 bases and 5 bases, in that order; junction bases with no gene match: 11. CDR3 length: 15 residues.

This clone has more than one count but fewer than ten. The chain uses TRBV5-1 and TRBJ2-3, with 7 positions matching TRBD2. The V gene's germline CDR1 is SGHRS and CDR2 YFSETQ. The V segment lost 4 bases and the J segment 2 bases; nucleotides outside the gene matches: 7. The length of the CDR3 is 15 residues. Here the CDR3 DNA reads TGCGCCAGCAGCCCCGAAGCGGGACCCACAGATACGCAGTATTTT. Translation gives CASSPEAGPTDTQYF.

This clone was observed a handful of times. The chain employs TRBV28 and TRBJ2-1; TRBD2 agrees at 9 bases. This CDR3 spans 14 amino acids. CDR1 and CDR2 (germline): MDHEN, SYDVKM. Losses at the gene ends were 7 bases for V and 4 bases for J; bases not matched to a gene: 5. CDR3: CASITAGGYNEQFF. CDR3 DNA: TGTGCCAGCATTACGGCGGGAGGGTACAATGAGCAGTTCTTC.

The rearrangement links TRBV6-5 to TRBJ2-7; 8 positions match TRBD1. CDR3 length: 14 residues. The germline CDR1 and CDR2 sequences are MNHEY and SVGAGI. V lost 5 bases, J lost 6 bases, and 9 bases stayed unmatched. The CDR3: CASSRRTGRSEQYF. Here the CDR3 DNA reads TGTGCCAGCAGTCGTCGGACAGGGAGGTCCGAGCAGTACTTC.

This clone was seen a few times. The CDR3 DNA reads TGCAGCGTTGACCGGGACAGGCAAGAGACCCAGTACTTC. This gives the protein CSVDRDRQETQYF. V is TRBV29-1 and J is TRBJ2-5, with 8 bases matching TRBD1. The length of the CDR3 is 13 residues. Looked up from germline, CDR1 is SQVTM and CDR2 is ANQGSEA. The V segment lost 3 bases and the J segment 2 bases; nucleotides outside the gene matches: 2.

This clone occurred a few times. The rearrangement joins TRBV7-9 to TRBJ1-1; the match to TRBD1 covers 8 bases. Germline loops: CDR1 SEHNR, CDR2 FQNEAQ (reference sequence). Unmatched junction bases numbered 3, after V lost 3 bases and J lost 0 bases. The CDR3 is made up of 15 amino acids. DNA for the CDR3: TGTGCCAGCAGCTTTAGACAGGGGATGAACACTGAAGCTTTCTTT. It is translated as CASSFRQGMNTEAFF.

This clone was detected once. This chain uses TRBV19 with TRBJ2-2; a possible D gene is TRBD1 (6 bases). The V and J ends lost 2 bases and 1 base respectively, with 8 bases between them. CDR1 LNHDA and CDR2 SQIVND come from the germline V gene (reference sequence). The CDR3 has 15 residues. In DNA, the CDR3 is TGTGCCAGTAGTATAATGGGACAGAACACCGGGGAGCTGTTTTTT. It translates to CASSIMGQNTGELFF.

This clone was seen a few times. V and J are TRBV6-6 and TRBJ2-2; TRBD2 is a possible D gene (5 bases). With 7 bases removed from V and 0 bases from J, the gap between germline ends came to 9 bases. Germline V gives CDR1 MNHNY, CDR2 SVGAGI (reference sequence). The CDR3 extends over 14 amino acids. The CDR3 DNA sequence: TGTGCCAGCACGGGGAGTACGAACACCGGGGAGCTGTTTTTT. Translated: CASTGSTNTGELFF.

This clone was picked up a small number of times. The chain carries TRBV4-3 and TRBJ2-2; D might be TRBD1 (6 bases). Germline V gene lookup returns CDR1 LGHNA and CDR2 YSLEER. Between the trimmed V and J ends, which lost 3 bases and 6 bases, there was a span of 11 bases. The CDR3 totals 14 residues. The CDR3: CASSQGHAAGELFF. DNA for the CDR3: TGCGCCAGCAGCCAGGGACACGCCGCCGGGGAGCTGTTTTTT.

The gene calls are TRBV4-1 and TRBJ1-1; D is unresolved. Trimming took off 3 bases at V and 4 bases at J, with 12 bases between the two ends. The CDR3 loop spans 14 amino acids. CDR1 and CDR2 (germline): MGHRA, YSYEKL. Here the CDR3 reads CASSHPWRGTEAFF. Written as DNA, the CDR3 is TGCGCCAGCAGCCACCCGTGGCGGGGCACTGAAGCTTTCTTT.

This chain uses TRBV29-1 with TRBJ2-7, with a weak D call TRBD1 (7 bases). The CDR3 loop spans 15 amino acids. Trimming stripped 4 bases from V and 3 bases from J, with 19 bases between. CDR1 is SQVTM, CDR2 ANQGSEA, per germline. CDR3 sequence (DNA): TGCAGCGTTGCGCAGGGGGGCGGGACCCTCTACGAGCAGTACTTC. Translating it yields CSVAQGGGTLYEQYF.

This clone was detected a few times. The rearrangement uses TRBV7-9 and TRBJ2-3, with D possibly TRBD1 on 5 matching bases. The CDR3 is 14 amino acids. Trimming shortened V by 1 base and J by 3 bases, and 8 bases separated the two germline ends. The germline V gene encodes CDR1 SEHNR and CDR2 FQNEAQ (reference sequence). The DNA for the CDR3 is TGTGCCAGCAGCTTAGTGAAGGGGACAGATACGCAGTATTTT. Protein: CASSLVKGTDTQYF.

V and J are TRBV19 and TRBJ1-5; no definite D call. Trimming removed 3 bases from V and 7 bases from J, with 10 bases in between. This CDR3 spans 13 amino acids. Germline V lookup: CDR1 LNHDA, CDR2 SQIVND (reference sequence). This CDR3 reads CASSIRIIQPQHF. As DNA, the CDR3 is TGTGCCAGTAGTATCCGTATAATACAGCCCCAGCATTTT.

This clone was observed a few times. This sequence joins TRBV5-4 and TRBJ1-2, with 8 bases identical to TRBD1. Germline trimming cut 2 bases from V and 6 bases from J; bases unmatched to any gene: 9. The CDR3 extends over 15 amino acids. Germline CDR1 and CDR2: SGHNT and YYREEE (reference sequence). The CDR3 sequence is CASSLTSGGVNGYTF. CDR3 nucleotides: TGTGCCAGCAGCTTAACCTCAGGGGGCGTAAATGGCTACACCTTC.

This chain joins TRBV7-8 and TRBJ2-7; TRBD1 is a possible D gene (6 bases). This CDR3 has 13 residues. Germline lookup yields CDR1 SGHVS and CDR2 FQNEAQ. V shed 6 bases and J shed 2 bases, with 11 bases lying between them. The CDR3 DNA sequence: TGTGCCAGCAGTACCACAGGGACCTACGAGCAGTACGTC. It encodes CASSTTGTYEQYV.

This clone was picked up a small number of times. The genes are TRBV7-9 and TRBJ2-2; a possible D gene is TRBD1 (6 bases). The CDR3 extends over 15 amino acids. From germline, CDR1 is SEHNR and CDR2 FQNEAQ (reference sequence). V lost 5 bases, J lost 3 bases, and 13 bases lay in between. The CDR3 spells CASSPQGSDTGELFF. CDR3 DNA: TGTGCCAGCAGCCCGCAGGGGTCCGACACCGGGGAGCTGTTTTTT.

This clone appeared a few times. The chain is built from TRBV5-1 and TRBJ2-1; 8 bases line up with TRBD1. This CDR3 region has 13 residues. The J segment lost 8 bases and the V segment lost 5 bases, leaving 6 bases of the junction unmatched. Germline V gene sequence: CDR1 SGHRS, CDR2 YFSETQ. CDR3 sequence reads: CASRSDRADEQFF. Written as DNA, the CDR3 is TGCGCCAGCAGATCGGACAGGGCCGATGAGCAGTTCTTC.